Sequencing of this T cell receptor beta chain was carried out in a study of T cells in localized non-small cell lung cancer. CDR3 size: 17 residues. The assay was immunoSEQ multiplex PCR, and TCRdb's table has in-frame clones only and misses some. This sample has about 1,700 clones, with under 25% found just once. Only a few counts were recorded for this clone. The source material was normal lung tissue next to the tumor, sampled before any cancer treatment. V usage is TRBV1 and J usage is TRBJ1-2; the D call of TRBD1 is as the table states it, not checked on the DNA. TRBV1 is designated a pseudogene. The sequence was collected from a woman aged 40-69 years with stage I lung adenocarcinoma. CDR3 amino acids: CASSQERTGTGAYGYTF. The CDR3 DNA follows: TGCGCCAGCAGCCAAGAAAGGACCGGGACAGGGGCCTATGGCTACACCTTC.